The 27 T cell receptor beta chains presented below share a single source sample, sequenced in a study of beta chain features in type 1 diabetes. Overall study findings and caveats: All four CD4+ subsets of Type 1 diabetes patients contained TCRB CDR3s that were moderately but significantly shorter.

No cognate antigen is known for these TCRs. Since all of the isolated RNA was reverse transcribed, expressed TCRB transcripts were what got sequenced. Sequenced by immunoSEQ multiplex PCR; TCRdb stores in-frame clones only, minus some. The sample gives roughly 730,000 clones, about an eighth of which show up once; approximately 0.022% is in the top ten. Source material: naive CD4+ T cells from blood. The source of these receptors is a man younger than 35 with type 1 diabetes.

This clone was detected only a few times. The V gene is TRBV7-2, the J gene TRBJ1-1; TRBD1 matches 7 bases. CDR3 length: 13 amino acids. J lost 5 bases, V lost 5 bases, and 5 bases had no gene match. Germline loops: CDR1 SGHTA, CDR2 FQGNSA. The CDR3 DNA follows: TGTGCCAGCAGCACCAGGGGGTGGACTGAAGCTTTCTTT. Protein product: CASSTRGWTEAFF.

The rearrangement links TRBV7-3 to TRBJ2-3, with TRBD2 identical over 9 bases. This CDR3 has 15 amino acids. Trimming at V came to 1 base and at J to 3 bases, leaving 2 bases not matched to a gene. CDR1 is SGHTA and CDR2 is FQGTGA in the germline V gene. In nucleotides, the CDR3 is TGTGCCAGCAGCTTAATGGGACTAGCAACAGATACGCAGTATTTT. Residues: CASSLMGLATDTQYF.

V gene TRBV28 combines with J gene TRBJ2-7; D tentatively reads TRBD1 or TRBD2 (5 bases each). CDR3 length: 14 amino acids. Trimming left V 10 bases short and J 4 bases short, with 20 bases between. The germline gives CDR1 MDHEN, CDR2 SYDVKM. Here the CDR3 reads CATSGTVPPYEQYF. CDR3 sequence (DNA): TGTGCCACATCCGGGACGGTGCCCCCATACGAGCAGTACTTC.

Only a few counts were recorded for this clone. The V call is TRBV5-1, the J call TRBJ2-3; D possibly corresponds to TRBD2 (6 bases). The V and J ends lost 4 bases and 4 bases respectively, with 16 bases between them. Germline assignment: CDR1 SGHRS and CDR2 YFSETQ. This CDR3 has 15 residues. CDR3 in DNA: TGCGCCAGCAGCGCCACCCAGGGAGGCCCAGATACGCAGTATTTT. As protein: CASSATQGGPDTQYF. Full variable domain (rest looked up from reference TRBV5-1 and TRBJ2-3): KAGVTQTPRYLIKTRGQQVTLSCSPISGHRSVSWYQQTPGQGLQFLFEYFSETQRNKGNFPGRFSGRQFSNSRSEMNVSTLELGDSALYLCASSATQGGPDTQYFGPGTRLTVL.

The chain employs TRBV10-3 and TRBJ1-1; D uncertain. Germline values: CDR1 ENHRY, CDR2 SYGVKD. The CDR3 totals 14 residues. V shed 0 bases and J shed 1 base, with 6 bases lying between them. DNA for the CDR3: TGTGCCATCAGTGAGTCGACCAAGAACACTGAAGCTTTCTTT. This codes for CAISESTKNTEAFF.

This clone was found a few times. The V and J genes are TRBV5-1 and TRBJ2-2; D is unresolved. CDR1 and CDR2 from the germline V gene are SGHRS and YFSETQ. This CDR3 has 15 residues. V was shortened by 4 bases and J by 2 bases, with 12 bases between the two germline ends. The CDR3 nucleotides are TGCGCCAGCAGCCGTGGAACCCACAACACCGGGGAGCTGTTTTTT. Protein sequence: CASSRGTHNTGELFF.

V gene TRBV5-4 combines with J gene TRBJ2-7; 8 bases align to TRBD1. The length of the CDR3 is 13 residues. Germline V gene sequence: CDR1 SGHNT, CDR2 YYREEE (reference sequence). The V segment lost 5 bases and the J segment 6 bases; nucleotides outside the gene matches: 7. CDR3 region: CASRPGQVGEQYF. For the CDR3, the DNA is TGTGCCAGCAGACCGGGACAGGTAGGCGAGCAGTACTTC.

V usage is TRBV20-1 and J usage is TRBJ2-5, with a tentative D call TRBD2 (7 bases). Germline CDR1 reads DFQATT; CDR2 reads SNEGSKA (reference sequence). CDR3 size: 11 residues. CDR3 region: CSAQGGETQYF. The CDR3 region has the DNA TGCAGCGCACAGGGAGGGGAGACCCAGTACTTC.

This rearrangement joins TRBV28 to TRBJ2-7; 8 bases align to TRBD1. Germline-derived CDR1 and CDR2 are MDHEN and SYDVKM. The CDR3 runs to 14 residues. With V trimmed by 4 bases and J by 5 bases, 7 bases remained unmatched. For the CDR3, the DNA is TGTGCCAGCAGTTCTCCTCAGGGGGCAAACGAGCAGTACTTC. Translating gives CASSSPQGANEQYF.

The chain uses TRBV4-1 and TRBJ2-7; TRBD1 aligns across 8 bases. Germline trimming cut 0 bases from V and 3 bases from J; bases unmatched to any gene: 1. Germline V CDR1 and CDR2: MGHRA, YSYEKL. CDR3 size: 14 residues. CDR3 in amino acids: CASSQEGQVYEQYF. CDR3 DNA: TGCGCCAGCAGCCAAGAGGGACAGGTCTACGAGCAGTACTTC.

This clone has more than one count but fewer than ten. The V gene is TRBV29-1, the J gene TRBJ2-6; D remains ambiguous. With 1 base removed from V and 2 bases from J, the gap between germline ends came to 6 bases. The CDR3 loop spans 14 amino acids. From germline, CDR1 is SQVTM and CDR2 ANQGSEA. The CDR3 region is CSVEGSPGANVLTF. The CDR3, as DNA: TGCAGCGTTGAAGGGTCACCTGGGGCCAACGTCCTGACTTTC.

This clone was counted a few times. The V and J genes are TRBV30 and TRBJ1-4; D is undetermined. The length of the CDR3 is 11 residues. Looked up from germline, CDR1 is GTSNPN and CDR2 is SVGIG (reference sequence). V was trimmed by 5 bases and J by 14 bases, leaving 15 bases between them. CDR3 in amino acids: CAWSSALDLFF. The CDR3 DNA sequence: TGTGCCTGGTCCAGTGCCTTAGATCTGTTTTTT.

This clone was counted a few times. The chain uses TRBV4-1 and TRBJ2-7, with TRBD2 matching over 14 bases. Trimming removed 4 bases from V and 1 base from J; junction bases left unmatched: 12. CDR1 and CDR2 from the germline V gene are MGHRA and YSYEKL. The CDR3 covers 19 residues. The chain's CDR3 is CASSPYPGLAGAPSYEQYF. The CDR3 DNA reads as TGCGCCAGCAGCCCCTACCCGGGACTAGCGGGGGCGCCGTCCTACGAGCAGTACTTC.

J is TRBJ1-2 and V is TRBV5-1, with D possibly matching TRBD1 (5 bases). This CDR3 has 14 amino acids. V gave up 4 bases and J gave up 2 bases, with 12 bases separating them. The germline V gene has CDR1 SGHRS and CDR2 YFSETQ. The CDR3: CASSPEAGNYGYTF. CDR3 DNA: TGCGCCAGCAGCCCGGAGGCAGGGAACTATGGCTACACCTTC.

Concerning this clone: Other DNA sequences in the same sample also yield this CDR3. The rearrangement uses TRBV6-5 and TRBJ1-1, with TRBD1 as a possible D gene (6 bases). V was cut by 5 bases and J by 5 bases, with 6 bases left in between. The CDR3 consists of 11 residues. The germline gives CDR1 MNHEY, CDR2 SVGAGI. The CDR3 loop is CASSRGTEAFF. The CDR3 DNA reads as TGTGCCAGCAGTAGGGGGACTGAAGCTTTCTTT.

This clone appeared a few times. The chain employs TRBV18 and TRBJ2-4, with D uncertain. The ends were cut back, 6 bases at V and 4 bases at J, with 13 bases in the middle. The CDR3 covers 14 residues. Germline V lookup: CDR1 KGHSH, CDR2 LQKENI. The CDR3 DNA sequence: TGTGCCAGCTCGCACGAGATACCTAAAAACATTCAGTACTTC. Translated: CASSHEIPKNIQYF.

The J gene is TRBJ1-5, the V gene TRBV5-1; weak D call: TRBD1 (5 bases). The CDR3 extends over 16 amino acids. Per the germline V gene, CDR1 is SGHRS and CDR2 is YFSETQ. V gave up 0 bases and J gave up 1 base, with 11 bases separating them. CDR3 loop: CASSLDGASSNQPQHF. The CDR3 coding sequence is TGCGCCAGCAGCTTGGATGGGGCGTCGAGCAATCAGCCCCAGCATTTT.

The chain joins TRBV11-3 to TRBJ2-1; possible D gene TRBD2, 6 bases. This CDR3 contains 13 residues. With 3 bases removed from V and 8 bases from J, the gap between germline ends came to 11 bases. In germline, CDR1 is SGHNT, CDR2 YENEEA. The chain's CDR3 is CASSFPGTDEQFF. CDR3 DNA: TGTGCCAGCAGCTTCCCCGGGACTGATGAGCAGTTCTTC.

In DNA form, the CDR3 reads TGTGCCAGCAGCTCCCCAAGGGGGGTGAACACTGAAGCTTTCTTT. Translated: CASSSPRGVNTEAFF. This chain joins TRBV7-9 and TRBJ1-1, with D perhaps matching TRBD1 (6 bases). The germline CDR1 and CDR2 sequences are SEHNR and FQNEAQ (reference sequence). V lost 4 bases and J 0 bases, leaving 12 bases between the germline ends. This CDR3 has 15 amino acids.

This clone was counted only a few times. The chain uses TRBV27 and TRBJ1-2, with a possible D match to TRBD1 (6 bases). This CDR3 is built from 16 residues. The germline CDR1 and CDR2 sequences are MNHEY and SMNVEV (reference sequence). Trimming took off 5 bases at V and 3 bases at J, with 19 bases between the two ends. CDR3 bases: TGTGCCAGCAGTCGCCGGACAGCTAACGTGGACTATGGCTACACCTTC. It translates to CASSRRTANVDYGYTF.

The rearrangement uses TRBV7-8 and TRBJ2-1, with TRBD2 matching over 9 bases. V trimming: 5 bases; J trimming: 5 bases; junction bases outside the gene matches: 16. This CDR3 has 18 residues. Germline CDR1 is SGHVS and CDR2 is FQNEAQ. The CDR3 bases are TGTGCCAGCAGCCCAAGAAGGGTTCTAGCGGGGTTAAACAATGAGCAGTTCTTC. This translates into CASSPRRVLAGLNNEQFF.

A few counts support this clone. The rearrangement links TRBV2 to TRBJ2-7; D assignment may be TRBD1 or TRBD2 (5 bases each). The germline V gene encodes CDR1 SNHLY and CDR2 FYNNEI. The CDR3 extends over 15 amino acids. Trimming left V 9 bases short and J 1 base short, with 19 bases between. CDR3 in DNA: TGTGCCAGTGGGGCGCCGGGACGGATTTCCTACGAGCAGTACTTC. Its protein product is CASGAPGRISYEQYF.

This clone was seen a few times. V is TRBV4-1 and J is TRBJ2-5, with D possibly TRBD2 on 6 matching bases. CDR1 is MGHRA, CDR2 YSYEKL, per germline. V dropped 1 base and J dropped 6 bases, with 24 bases sitting between them. The CDR3 consists of 18 residues. DNA of the CDR3: TGCGCCAGCAGCCAAGTGAGCGGGCCGAAGGGGAAATCGAAGACCCAGTACTTC. Translation: CASSQVSGPKGKSKTQYF.

This clone was seen only a few times. The chain employs TRBV28 and TRBJ1-6; the match to TRBD1 covers 7 bases. Losses at the gene ends were 10 bases for V and 6 bases for J; bases not matched to a gene: 3. Germline CDR1 and CDR2: MDHEN and SYDVKM. CDR3 length: 12 amino acids. Here the CDR3 reads CATYRGNSPLHF. CDR3 nucleotides: TGTGCCACCTACAGGGGTAATTCACCCCTCCACTTT.

The V and J genes are TRBV11-3 and TRBJ2-7; weak D call: TRBD1 (6 bases). V was shortened by 2 bases and J by 6 bases, with 23 bases between the two germline ends. There are 17 residues in the CDR3. CDR1 is SGHNT and CDR2 is YENEEA in the germline V gene. CDR3 nucleotides: TGTGCCAGCAGCTTAAGGGGTCTGGTACAGGGAGAGTTCGAGCAGTACTTC. This encodes CASSLRGLVQGEFEQYF.

This clone was detected only a few times. The V and J genes are TRBV10-2 and TRBJ1-1; D is perhaps TRBD1 (5 bases). Germline values: CDR1 WSHSY, CDR2 SAAADI. The ends were cut back, 6 bases at V and 6 bases at J, with 14 bases in the middle. The CDR3 is made up of 13 amino acids. In DNA form, the CDR3 reads TGCGCCAGCAGACCCGACAGAGGGTCTGAAGCTTTCTTT. This codes for CASRPDRGSEAFF.

As regards this clone: The same CDR3 arises from other DNA sequences in this sample as well. CDR3 sequence: CAWSSGGTEAFF. The CDR3 DNA follows: TGTGCCTGGAGTTCGGGGGGCACTGAAGCTTTCTTT. The chain joins TRBV30 to TRBJ1-1; TRBD1 is a possible D gene (5 bases). CDR1 and CDR2 from the germline V gene are GTSNPN and SVGIG (reference sequence). The CDR3 is made up of 12 amino acids. Trimming left V 2 bases short and J 4 bases short, with 8 bases between.